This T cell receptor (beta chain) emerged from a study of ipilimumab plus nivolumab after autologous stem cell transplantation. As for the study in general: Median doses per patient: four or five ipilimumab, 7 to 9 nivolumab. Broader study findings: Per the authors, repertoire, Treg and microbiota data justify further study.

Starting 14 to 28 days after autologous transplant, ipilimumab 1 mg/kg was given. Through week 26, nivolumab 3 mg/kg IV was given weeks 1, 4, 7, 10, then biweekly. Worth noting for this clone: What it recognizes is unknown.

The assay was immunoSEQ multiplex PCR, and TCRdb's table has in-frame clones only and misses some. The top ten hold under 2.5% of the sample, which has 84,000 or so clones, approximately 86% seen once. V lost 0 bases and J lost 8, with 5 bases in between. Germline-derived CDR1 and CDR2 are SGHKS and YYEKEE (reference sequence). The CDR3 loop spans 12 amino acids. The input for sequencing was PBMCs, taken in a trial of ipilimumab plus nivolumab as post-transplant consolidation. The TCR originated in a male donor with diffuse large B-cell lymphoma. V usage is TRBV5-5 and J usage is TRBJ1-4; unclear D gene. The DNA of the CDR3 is TGTGCCAGCAGCTTGGCTCGGGAAAAACTGTTTTTT. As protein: CASSLAREKLFF.